The TCR beta chain described here comes from a study of T-cell reconstitution after alpha-beta-depleted transplantation in children. Study-wide results and caveats: Elevated TCRbeta diversity at day 60 was traced, in some patients, to surviving recipient T cells and thymic progenitors. Reportedly, roughly two months post-transplant, alpha-beta T cells arose from several hundred expanded graft clones. Hyperexpanded clones declined; after one year, newly produced T cells mostly supplied diversity.

This CDR3 spans 11 amino acids. CDR1 and CDR2 (germline): LNHDA, SQIVND (reference sequence). V was pared by 3 bases and J by 9 bases, with 6 bases between. The library targeted TCRbeta and was prepared with unique molecular identifiers. TCRdb processed the PCR reads anew with MiXCR; each CDR3 protein has one entry. The sample consists of around 700,000 distinct CDR3 sequences, around 13% of them appearing once. In the case of this clonotype: The target antigen is unknown.

This rearrangement joins TRBV19 to TRBJ1-5; unclear D gene. This receptor was taken from a girl aged 2 to 9 with congenital amegakaryocytic thrombocytopenia, due to receive a stem cell transplant. Sample: PBMCs, taken before TCRalphabeta/CD19-depleted stem cell transplant. DNA of the CDR3: TGTGCCAGTAGTATCAGACGGCCCCAGCATTTT. This codes for CASSIRRPQHF.